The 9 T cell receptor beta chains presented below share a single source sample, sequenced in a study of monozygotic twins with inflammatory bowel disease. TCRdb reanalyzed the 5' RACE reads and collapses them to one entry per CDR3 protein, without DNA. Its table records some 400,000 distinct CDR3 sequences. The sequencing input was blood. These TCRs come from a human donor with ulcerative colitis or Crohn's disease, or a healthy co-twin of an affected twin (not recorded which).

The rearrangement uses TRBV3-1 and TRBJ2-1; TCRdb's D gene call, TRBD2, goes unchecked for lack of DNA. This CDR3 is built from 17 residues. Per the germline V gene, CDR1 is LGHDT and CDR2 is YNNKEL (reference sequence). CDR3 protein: CASSQGRLAGGESEQFF.

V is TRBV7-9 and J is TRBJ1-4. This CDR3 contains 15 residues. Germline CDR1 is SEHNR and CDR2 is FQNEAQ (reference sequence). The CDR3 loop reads CASSLIGGVNEKLFF.

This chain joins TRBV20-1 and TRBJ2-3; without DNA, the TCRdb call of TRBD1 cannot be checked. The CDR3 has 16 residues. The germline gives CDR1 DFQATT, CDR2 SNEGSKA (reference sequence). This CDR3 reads CSARPRRTGSTDTQYF.

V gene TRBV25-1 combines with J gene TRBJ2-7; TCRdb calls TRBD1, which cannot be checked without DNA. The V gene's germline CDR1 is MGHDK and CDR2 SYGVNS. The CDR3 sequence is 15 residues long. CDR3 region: CASSDNRGQIHEQYF.

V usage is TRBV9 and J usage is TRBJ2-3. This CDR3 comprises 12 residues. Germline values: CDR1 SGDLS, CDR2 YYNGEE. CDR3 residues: CASGRLADTQYF.

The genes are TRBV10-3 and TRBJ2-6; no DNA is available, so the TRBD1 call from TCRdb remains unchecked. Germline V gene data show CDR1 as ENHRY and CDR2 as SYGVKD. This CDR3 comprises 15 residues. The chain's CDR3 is CAISARGAGANVLTF.

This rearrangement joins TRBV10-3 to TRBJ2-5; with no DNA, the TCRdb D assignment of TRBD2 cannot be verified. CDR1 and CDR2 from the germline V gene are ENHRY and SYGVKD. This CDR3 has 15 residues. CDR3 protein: CAISGSGGPQETQYF.

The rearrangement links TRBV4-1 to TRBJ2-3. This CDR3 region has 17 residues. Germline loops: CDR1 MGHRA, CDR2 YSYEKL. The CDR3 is CASSQNPRTLLTDTQYF.

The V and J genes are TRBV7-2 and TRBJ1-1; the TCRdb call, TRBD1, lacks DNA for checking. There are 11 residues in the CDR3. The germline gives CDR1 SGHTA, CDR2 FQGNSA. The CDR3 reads CASSSGVAAFF.